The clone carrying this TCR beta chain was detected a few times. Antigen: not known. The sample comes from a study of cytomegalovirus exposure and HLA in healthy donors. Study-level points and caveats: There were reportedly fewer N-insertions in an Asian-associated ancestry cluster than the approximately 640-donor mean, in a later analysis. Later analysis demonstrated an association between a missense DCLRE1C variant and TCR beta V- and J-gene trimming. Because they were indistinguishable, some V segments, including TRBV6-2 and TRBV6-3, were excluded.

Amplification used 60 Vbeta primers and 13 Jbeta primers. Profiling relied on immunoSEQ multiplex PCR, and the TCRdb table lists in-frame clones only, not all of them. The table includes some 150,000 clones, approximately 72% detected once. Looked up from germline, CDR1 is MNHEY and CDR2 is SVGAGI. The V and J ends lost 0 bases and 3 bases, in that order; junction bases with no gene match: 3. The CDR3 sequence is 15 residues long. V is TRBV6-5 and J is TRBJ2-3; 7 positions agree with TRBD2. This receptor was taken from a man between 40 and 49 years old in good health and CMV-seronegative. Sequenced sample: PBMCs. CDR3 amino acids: CASSYSREGTDTQYF. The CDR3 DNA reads TGTGCCAGCAGTTACTCGAGGGAGGGGACAGATACGCAGTATTTT.